The TCR beta chain under discussion was sequenced for a study of CXCR3-negative and CXCR3-positive naive CD8 T cells. As for the study in general: Overall TRB read output was about 135 million, and each library contained about 1.5 +/- 0.3 million reads.

All TRB cDNA libraries came from 5' RACE performed with UMI labels. TCRdb re-called the 5' RACE reads and gives one entry per CDR3 protein, without DNA. Recorded for this sample: about 120,000 distinct CDR3 sequences. CD8+ T cell subsets were each sorted in triplicate, 300,000 or so cells apiece. The germline V gene encodes CDR1 SNHLY and CDR2 FYNNEI. The CDR3 has 12 amino acids. Points from the study as a whole: Hydrophobicity was higher for TRB CDR3s found in CXCR3-positive naive cells than in CXCR3-negative naive cells.

On this clonotype itself: Its specificity is unknown.

The chain carries TRBV2 and TRBJ1-1; the D call of TRBD1 rests on TCRdb alone, since no DNA is present to check it. Sequenced: naive CXCR3+ CD8+ T cells from blood. Subset denoted: CD45RO-CCR7+CD27+CD95- naive CD8+ T cells expressing CXCR3 (TNR3+). This sequence originates from a human donor in good health. Some clones in this sample may be carry-over from other donors' samples. The CDR3 loop reads CASLQGGSEAFF.